Included here is one T cell receptor beta chain sequence, with context. Authors' processing steps: Estimation of nucleated cell counts was performed using reference gene primer amplification. Libraries were prepared by immunoSEQ multiplex PCR; TCRdb keeps only in-frame clonotypes and omits some of them. V, J and clone size are taken as reported in that table, and D and trimming were inferred from the DNA itself. Among under 500,000 clones listed, nearly 90% were seen once. V was trimmed by 1 base and J by 8 bases, leaving 11 bases between them. This CDR3 has 13 amino acids. CDR1 and CDR2 from the germline V gene are SGHTA and FQGNSA. The record originates from a study of blood T cell repertoires in COVID-19.

J is TRBJ1-2 and V is TRBV7-2; D remains unclear. The TCR comes from a woman aged 18-29 years with acute COVID-19. The material sequenced was PBMCs or T cells enriched from blood (not recorded which). CDR3 bases: TGTGCCAGCAGCTTAGGCCGGGGAACAGGCTACACCTTC. Its protein product is CASSLGRGTGYTF.